The present T cell receptor (beta chain) was sequenced within a study of T cells in Graves' hyperthyroidism and ophthalmopathy. Germline V gene data show CDR1 as KGHSH and CDR2 as LQKENI. The CDR3 length is 16 residues. Trimming took 0 bases from V and 4 from J, leaving 13 bases between them. Each patient was aged 18 to 65 and had newly diagnosed hyperthyroidism of under 2 months' duration. TCR beta CDR3 regions were amplified from RNA transcripts. With the HTBI primer set, the TCR CDR3 went through a first round of RT-PCR. Via MiXCR, TCRdb re-called the multiplex PCR reads, giving one row per CDR3 protein. The sample yields approximately 400,000 distinct CDR3 sequences, roughly 14% seen once. This clonotype has only a few counts.

The V gene is TRBV18, the J gene TRBJ1-3; D not certain. Source material: blood. This sequence originates from a man in his thirties or forties with Graves' hyperthyroidism that later progressed to Graves' ophthalmopathy. CDR3 coding DNA: TGTGCCAGCTCACCACCAGGGATAGGCGAAGGAAACACCATATATTTT. Translating it yields CASSPPGIGEGNTIYF.